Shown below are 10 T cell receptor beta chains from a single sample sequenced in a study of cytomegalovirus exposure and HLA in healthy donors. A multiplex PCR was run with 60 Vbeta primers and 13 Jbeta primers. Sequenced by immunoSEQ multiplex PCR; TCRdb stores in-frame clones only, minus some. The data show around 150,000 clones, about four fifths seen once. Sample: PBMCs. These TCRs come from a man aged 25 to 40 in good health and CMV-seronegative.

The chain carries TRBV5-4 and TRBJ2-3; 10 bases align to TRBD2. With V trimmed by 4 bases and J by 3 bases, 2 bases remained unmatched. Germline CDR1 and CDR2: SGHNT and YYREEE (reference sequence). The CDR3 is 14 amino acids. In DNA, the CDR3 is TGTGCCAGCAGCCCTAGCGGGGGAACAGATACGCAGTATTTT. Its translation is CASSPSGGTDTQYF.

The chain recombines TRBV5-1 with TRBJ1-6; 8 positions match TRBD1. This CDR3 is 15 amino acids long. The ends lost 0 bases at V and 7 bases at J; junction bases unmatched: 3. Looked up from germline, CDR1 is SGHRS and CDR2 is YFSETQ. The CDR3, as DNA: TGCGCCAGCAGCTTGGGTGACAGGGGAAATTCACCCCTCCACTTT. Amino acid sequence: CASSLGDRGNSPLHF.

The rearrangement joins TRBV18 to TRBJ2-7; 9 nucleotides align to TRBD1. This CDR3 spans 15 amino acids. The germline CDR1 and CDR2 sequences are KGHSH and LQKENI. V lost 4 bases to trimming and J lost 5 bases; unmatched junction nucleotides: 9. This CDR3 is CASSQWDRASDEQYF. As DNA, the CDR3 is TGTGCCAGCTCACAATGGGACAGGGCAAGCGACGAGCAGTACTTC.

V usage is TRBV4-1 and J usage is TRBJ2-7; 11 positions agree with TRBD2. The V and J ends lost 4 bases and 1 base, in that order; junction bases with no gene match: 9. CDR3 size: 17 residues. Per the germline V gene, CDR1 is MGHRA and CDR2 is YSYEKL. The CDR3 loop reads CASSRTGLADPSYEQYF. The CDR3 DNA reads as TGCGCCAGCAGCCGAACGGGACTAGCGGATCCTTCCTACGAGCAGTACTTC.

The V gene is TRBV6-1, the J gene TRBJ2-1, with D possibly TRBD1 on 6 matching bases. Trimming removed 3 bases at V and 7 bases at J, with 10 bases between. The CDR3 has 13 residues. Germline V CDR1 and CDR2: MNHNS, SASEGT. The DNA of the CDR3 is TGTGCCAGCAGTGAGATCCAGGGGAATGAGCAGTTCTTC. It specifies CASSEIQGNEQFF.

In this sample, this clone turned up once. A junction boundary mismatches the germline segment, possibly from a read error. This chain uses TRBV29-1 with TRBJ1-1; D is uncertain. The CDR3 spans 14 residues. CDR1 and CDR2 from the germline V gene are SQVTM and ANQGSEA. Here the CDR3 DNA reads TGCAGCGTCGAAGTTCGGGGTGCGGACACTGAAGCTTTCTTT. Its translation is CSVEVRGADTEAFF.

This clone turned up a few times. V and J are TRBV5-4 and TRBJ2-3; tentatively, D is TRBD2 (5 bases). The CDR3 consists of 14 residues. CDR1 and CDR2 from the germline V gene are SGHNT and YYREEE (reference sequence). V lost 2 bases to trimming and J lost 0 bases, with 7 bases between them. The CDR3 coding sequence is TGTGCCAGCAGCTTACAGCGGAGCACAGATACGCAGTATTTT. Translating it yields CASSLQRSTDTQYF.

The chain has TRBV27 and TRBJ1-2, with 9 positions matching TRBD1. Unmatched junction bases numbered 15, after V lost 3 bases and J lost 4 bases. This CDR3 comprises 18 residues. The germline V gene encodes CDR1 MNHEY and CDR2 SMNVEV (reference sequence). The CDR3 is CASSFLGRGRQGVYGYTF. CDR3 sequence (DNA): TGTGCCAGCAGTTTTTTAGGCAGGGGGAGACAGGGGGTCTATGGCTACACCTTC.

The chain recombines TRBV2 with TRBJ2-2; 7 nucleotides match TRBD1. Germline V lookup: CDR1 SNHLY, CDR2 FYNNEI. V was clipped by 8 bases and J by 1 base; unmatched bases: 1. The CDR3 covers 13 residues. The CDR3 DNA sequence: TGTGCCAGCCACAGGGGGAACACCGGGGAGCTGTTTTTT. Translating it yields CASHRGNTGELFF. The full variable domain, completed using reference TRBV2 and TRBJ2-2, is EPEVTQTPSHQVTQMGQEVILRCVPISNHLYFYWYRQILGQKVEFLVSFYNNEISEKSEIFDDQFSVERPDGSNFTLKIRSTKLEDSAMYFCASHRGNTGELFFGEGSRLTVL.

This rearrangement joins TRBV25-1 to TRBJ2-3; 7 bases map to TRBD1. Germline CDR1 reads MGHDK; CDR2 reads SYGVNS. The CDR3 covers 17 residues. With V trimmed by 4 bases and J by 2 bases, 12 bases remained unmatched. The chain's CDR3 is CASSATLGQSNTDTQYF. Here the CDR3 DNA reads TGTGCCAGCAGTGCGACCTTGGGACAGTCAAACACAGATACGCAGTATTTT. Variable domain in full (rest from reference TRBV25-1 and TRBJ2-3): EADIYQTPRYLVIGTGKKITLECSQTMGHDKMYWYQQDPGMELHLIHYSYGVNSTEKGDLSSESTVSRIRTEHFPLTLESARPSHTSQYLCASSATLGQSNTDTQYFGPGTRLTVL.